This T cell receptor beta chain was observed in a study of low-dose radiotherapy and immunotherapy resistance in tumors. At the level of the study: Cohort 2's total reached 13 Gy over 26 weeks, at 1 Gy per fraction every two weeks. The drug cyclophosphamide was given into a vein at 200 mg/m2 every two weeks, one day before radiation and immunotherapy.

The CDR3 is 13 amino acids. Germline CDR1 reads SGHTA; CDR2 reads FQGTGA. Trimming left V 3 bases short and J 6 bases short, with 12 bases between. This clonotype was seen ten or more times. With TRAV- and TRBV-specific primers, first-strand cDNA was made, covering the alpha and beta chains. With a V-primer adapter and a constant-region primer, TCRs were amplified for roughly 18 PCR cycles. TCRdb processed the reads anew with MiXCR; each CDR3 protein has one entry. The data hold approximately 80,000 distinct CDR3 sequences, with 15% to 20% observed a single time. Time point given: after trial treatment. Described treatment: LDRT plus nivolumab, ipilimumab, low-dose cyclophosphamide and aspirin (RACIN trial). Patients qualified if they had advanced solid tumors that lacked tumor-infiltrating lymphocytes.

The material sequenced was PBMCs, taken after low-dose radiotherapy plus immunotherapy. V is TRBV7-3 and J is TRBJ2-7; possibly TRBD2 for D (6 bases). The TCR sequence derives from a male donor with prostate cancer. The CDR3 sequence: CASSFSGSGEQYF. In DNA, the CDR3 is TGTGCCAGCAGCTTCTCCGGGAGCGGCGAGCAGTACTTC.